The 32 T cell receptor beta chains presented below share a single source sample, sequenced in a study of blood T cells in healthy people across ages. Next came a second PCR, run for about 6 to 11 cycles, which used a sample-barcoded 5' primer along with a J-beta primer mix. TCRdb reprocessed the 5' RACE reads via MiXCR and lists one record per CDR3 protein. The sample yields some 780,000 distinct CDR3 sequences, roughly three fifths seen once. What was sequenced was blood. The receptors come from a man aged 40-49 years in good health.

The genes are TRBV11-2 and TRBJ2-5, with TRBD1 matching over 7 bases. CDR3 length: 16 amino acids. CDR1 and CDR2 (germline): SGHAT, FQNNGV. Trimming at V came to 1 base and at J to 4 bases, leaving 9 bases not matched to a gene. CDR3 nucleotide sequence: TGTGCCAGCAGCTTAGGACAGGGTTCGGCGGGAGAGACCCAGTACTTC. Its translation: CASSLGQGSAGETQYF.

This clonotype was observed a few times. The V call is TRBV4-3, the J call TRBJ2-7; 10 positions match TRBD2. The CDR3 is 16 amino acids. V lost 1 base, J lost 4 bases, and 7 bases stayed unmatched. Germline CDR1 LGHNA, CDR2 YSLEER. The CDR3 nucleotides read TGCGCCAGCAGCCAAGGTGTAGCGGGAGGCCATTACGAGCAGTACTTC. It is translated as CASSQGVAGGHYEQYF.

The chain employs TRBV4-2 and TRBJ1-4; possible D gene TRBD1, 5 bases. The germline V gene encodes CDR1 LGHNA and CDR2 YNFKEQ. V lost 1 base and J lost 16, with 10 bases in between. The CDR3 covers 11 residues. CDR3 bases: TGTGCCAGCAGCCAAGGACAGATAGAGTTTTTT. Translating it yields CASSQGQIEFF.

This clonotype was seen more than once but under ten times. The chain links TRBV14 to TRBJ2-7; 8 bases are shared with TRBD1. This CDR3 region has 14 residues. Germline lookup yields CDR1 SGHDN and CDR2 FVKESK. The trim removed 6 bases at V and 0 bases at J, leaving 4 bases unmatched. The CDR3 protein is CASSRTGLSYEQYF. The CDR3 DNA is TGTGCCAGCAGTCGGACAGGGCTCTCCTACGAGCAGTACTTC.

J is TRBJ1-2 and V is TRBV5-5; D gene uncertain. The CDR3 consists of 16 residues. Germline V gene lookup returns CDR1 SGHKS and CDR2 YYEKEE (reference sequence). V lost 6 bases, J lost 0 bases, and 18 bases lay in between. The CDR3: CASTALPGPPNYGYTF. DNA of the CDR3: TGTGCCAGCACCGCCCTTCCGGGCCCTCCTAACTATGGCTACACCTTC.

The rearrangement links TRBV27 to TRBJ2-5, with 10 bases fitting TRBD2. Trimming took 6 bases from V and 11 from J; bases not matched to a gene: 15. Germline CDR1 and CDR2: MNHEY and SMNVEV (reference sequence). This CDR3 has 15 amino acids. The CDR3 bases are TGTGCCAGCAGCGGGGTAGCGGGAGGATACAATGAGCAGTACTTC. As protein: CASSGVAGGYNEQYF.

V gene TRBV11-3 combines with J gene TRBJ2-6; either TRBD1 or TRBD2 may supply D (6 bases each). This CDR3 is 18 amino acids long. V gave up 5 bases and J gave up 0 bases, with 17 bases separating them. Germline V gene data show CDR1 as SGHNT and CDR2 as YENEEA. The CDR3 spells CASSPRRGSSSGANVLTF. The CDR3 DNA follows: TGTGCCAGCAGCCCCCGGAGGGGGAGCAGCTCTGGGGCCAACGTCCTGACTTTC.

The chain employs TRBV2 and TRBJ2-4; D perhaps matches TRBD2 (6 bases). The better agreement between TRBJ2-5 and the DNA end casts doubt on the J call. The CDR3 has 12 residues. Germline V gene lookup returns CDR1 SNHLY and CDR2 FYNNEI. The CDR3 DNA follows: TGTGCCAGCAAAGCGGGCCAAGAGACCCAGTACTTC. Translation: CASKAGQETQYF.

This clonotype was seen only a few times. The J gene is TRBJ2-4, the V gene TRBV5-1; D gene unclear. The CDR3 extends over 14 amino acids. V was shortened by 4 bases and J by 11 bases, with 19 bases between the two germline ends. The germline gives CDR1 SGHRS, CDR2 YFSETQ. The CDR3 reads CASSPVTPDPLQYF. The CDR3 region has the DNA TGCGCCAGCAGCCCGGTAACACCTGACCCCCTTCAGTACTTC. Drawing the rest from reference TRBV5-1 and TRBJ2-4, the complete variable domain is KAGVTQTPRYLIKTRGQQVTLSCSPISGHRSVSWYQQTPGQGLQFLFEYFSETQRNKGNFPGRFSGRQFSNSRSEMNVSTLELGDSALYLCASSPVTPDPLQYFGAGTRLSVL.

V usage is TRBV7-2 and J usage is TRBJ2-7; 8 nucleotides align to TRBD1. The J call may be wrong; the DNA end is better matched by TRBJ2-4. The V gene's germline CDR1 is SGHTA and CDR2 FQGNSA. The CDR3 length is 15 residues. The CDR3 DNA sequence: TGTGCCAGCAGCATCAGGGGGCAAGCCAAAAACATTCAGTACTTC. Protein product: CASSIRGQAKNIQYF.

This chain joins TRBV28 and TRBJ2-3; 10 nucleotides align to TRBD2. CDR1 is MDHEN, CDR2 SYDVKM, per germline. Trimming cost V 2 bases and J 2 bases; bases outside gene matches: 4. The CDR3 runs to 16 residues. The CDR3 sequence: CASSLTLAGDTDTQYF. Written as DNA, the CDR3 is TGTGCCAGCAGTTTAACGCTAGCGGGAGACACAGATACGCAGTATTTT.

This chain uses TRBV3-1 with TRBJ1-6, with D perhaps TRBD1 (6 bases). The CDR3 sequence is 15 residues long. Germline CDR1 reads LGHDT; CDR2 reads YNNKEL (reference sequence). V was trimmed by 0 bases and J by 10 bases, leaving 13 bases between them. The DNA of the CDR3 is TGTGCCAGCAGCCAAGATCTGACAGGACGATCACCCCTCCACTTT. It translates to CASSQDLTGRSPLHF. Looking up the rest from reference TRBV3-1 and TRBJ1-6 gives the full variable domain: DTAVSQTPKYLVTQMGNDKSIKCEQNLGHDTMYWYKQDSKKFLKIMFSYNNKELIINETVPNRFSPKSPDKAHLNLHINSLELGDSAVYFCASSQDLTGRSPLHFGNGTRLTVT.

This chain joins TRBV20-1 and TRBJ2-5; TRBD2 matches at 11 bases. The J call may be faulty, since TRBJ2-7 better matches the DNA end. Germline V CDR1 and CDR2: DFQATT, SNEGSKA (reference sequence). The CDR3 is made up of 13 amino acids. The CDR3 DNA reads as TGCAGTGTCCCCGCTAGCGGGAGGTACGAGCAGTACTTC. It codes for CSVPASGRYEQYF.

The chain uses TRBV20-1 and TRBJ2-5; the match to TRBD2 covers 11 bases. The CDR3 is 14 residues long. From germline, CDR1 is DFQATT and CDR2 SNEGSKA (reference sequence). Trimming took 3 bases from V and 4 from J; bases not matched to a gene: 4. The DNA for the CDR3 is TGCAGTGCTAGCCCCCTAGCGGGGGGAGAGACCCAGTACTTC. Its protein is CSASPLAGGETQYF.

The CDR3 reads CASSLGRGDTDTQYF. In DNA, the CDR3 is TGTGCCAGCAGTTTAGGGCGGGGTGACACAGATACGCAGTATTTT. V gene TRBV27 combines with J gene TRBJ2-3, with a tentative D call TRBD2 (6 bases). V was cut by 2 bases and J by 2 bases, with 11 bases left in between. CDR3 length: 15 amino acids. The V gene's germline CDR1 is MNHEY and CDR2 SMNVEV (reference sequence).

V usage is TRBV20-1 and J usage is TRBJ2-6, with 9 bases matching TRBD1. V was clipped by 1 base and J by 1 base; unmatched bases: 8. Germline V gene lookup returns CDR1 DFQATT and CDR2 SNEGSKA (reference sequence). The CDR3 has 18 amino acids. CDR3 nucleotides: TGCAGTGCTAGAGGTGAAGGACAGGGGACTTCTGGGGCCAACGTCCTGACTTTC. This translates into CSARGEGQGTSGANVLTF.

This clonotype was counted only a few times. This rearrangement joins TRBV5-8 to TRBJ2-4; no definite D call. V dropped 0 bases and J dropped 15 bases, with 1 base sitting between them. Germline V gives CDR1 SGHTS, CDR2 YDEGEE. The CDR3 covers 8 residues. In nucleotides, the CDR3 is TGTGCCAGCAGCTTGGGGTACTTC. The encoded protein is CASSLGYF.

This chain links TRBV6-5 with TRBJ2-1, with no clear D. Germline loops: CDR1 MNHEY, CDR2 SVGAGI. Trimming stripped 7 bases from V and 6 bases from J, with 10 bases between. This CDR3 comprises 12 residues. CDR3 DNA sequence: TGTGCCAGCACTACGATTGGCAATGAGCAGTTCTTC. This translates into CASTTIGNEQFF.

The CDR3 is CASRPGLAVNEQFF. DNA for the CDR3: TGTGCCAGCAGACCGGGACTAGCGGTTAATGAGCAGTTCTTC. The rearrangement uses TRBV6-5 and TRBJ2-1; 11 bases match TRBD2. Germline values: CDR1 MNHEY, CDR2 SVGAGI. The CDR3 extends over 14 amino acids. V was pared by 6 bases and J by 7 bases, with 5 bases of the junction left unmatched.

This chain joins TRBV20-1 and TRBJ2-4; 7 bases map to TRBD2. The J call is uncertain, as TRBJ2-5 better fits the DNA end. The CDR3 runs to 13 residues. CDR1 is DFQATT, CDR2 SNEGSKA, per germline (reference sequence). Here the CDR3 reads CSARGGGQETQYF. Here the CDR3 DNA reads TGCAGTGCTAGAGGGGGGGGGCAAGAGACCCAGTACTTC.

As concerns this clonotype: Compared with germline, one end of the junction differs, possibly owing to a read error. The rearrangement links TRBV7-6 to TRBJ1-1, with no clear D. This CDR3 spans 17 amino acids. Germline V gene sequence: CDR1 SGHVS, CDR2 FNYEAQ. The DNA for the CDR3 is TGTGTCAGCAGCTATTTTAGACCCACGAAGAAGAACACTGAAGCTTTCTTT. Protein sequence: CVSSYFRPTKKNTEAFF.

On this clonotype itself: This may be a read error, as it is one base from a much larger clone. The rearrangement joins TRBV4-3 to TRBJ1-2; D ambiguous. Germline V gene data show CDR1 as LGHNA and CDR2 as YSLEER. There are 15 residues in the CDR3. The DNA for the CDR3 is TGCACCAGCAGCCAAGAGATAGAGGGAACACGGGGCTACACCTTC. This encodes CTSSQEIEGTRGYTF.

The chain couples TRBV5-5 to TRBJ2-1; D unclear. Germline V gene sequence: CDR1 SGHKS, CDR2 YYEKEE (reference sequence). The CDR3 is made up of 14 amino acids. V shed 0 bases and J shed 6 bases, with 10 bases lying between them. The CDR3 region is CASSLDPLGNEQFF. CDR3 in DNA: TGTGCCAGCAGCTTGGACCCCCTAGGCAATGAGCAGTTCTTC.

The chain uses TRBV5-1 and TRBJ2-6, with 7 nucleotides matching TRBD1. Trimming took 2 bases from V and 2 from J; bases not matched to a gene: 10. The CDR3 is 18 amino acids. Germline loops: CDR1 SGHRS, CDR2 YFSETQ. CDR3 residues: CASSFLYRGSAGANVLTF. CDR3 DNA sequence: TGCGCCAGCAGCTTTCTCTACAGGGGTAGCGCTGGGGCCAACGTCCTGACTTTC.

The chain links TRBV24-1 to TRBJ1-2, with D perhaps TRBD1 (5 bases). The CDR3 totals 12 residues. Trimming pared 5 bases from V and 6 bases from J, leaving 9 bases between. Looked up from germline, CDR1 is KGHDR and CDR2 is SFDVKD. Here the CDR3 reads CATSAGDHGYTF. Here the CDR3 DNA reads TGTGCCACCAGTGCGGGGGATCATGGCTACACCTTC.

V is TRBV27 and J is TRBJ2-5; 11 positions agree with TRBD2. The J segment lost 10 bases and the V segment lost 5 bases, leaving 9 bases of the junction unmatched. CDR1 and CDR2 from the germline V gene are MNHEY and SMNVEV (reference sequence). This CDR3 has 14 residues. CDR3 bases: TGTGCCAGCAGTCCAGGCCTAGCGGGGGGCCTCCAGTACTTC. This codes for CASSPGLAGGLQYF.

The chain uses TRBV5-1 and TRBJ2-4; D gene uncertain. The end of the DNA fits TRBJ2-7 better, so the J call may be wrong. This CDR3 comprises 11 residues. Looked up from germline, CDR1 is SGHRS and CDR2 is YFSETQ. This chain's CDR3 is CASNTDTEQYF. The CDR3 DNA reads TGCGCCAGCAATACGGATACCGAGCAGTACTTC.

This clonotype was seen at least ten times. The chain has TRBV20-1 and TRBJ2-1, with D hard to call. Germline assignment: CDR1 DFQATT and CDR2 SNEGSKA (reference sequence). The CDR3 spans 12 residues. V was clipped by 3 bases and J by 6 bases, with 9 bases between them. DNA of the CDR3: TGCAGTGCTAGCCCCGGCGGCAATGAGCAGTTCTTC. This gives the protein CSASPGGNEQFF.

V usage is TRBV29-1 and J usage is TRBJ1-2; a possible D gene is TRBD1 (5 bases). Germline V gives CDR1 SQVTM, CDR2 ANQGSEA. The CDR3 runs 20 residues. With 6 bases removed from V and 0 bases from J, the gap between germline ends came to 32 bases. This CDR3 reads CSVLRGVRGLLDRANYGYTF. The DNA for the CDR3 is TGCAGCGTCCTCCGGGGGGTTCGGGGCCTCCTCGACCGAGCTAACTATGGCTACACCTTC.

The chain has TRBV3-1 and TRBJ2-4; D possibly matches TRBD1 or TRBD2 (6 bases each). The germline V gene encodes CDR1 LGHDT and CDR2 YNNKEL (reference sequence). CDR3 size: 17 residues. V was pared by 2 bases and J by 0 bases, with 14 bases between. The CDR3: CASSQPGGLGAKNIQYF. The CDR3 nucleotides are TGTGCCAGCAGCCAACCCGGGGGCCTAGGAGCCAAAAACATTCAGTACTTC.

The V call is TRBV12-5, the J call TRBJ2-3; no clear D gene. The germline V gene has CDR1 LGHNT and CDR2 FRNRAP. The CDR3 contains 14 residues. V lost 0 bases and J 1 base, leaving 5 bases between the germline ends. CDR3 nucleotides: TGTGCTAGTGGTTTGGTACCAGGCACAGATACGCAGTATTTT. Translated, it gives CASGLVPGTDTQYF.

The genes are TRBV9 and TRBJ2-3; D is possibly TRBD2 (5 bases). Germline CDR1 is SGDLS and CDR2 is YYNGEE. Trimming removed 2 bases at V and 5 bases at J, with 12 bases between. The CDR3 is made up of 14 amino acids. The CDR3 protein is CASSVRGEGDTQYF. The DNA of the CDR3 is TGTGCCAGCAGCGTGAGAGGAGAGGGAGATACGCAGTATTTT.